This TCR beta chain was recovered during a study of T cells in Graves' hyperthyroidism and ophthalmopathy (dated by TCRdb to between 2018 and 2021). About the full investigation: Peripheral blood was sampled at the time of initial diagnosis, prior to any treatment. A discovery cohort of approximately 100 patients, 43 with Graves' ophthalmopathy and 55 to 60 with stable Graves' hyperthyroidism, was used to find distinguishing TCR V-J signatures. An independent validation cohort of under 20 hyperthyroidism patients and roughly 16 patients who later progressed to ophthalmopathy tested prospective prediction of ophthalmopathy. The 95 to 100 discovery patients were randomly split 7:3 into training and test sets. In addition, the study compared T-cell repertoires in thyroid tissue and in blood from six Graves' hyperthyroidism patients. After blood sampling, hyperthyroidism patients were treated with methimazole at a starting dose of 30 mg daily, and ophthalmopathy patients were treated with high-dose intravenous methylprednisolone. TCR Vbeta CDR3 sequencing of 135 peripheral blood samples (under 45 ophthalmopathy, some 75 hyperthyroidism and some 17 progressor patients) is reported in the paper. Findings and caveats that apply to the study as a whole: A model built on a 13 V-J signature distinguished ophthalmopathy from stable hyperthyroidism, reaching 87.88% sensitivity and 81.08% specificity in cross-validation and 80%/75% in testing. In validation, progression to ophthalmopathy was predicted by the model with 65% to 71% sensitivity and around 76% specificity, a median of approximately 6.5 months before onset. Sample size was not statistically predetermined, and investigators were not blinded to group allocation. Most expanded thyroid clonotypes (frequency above 0.001) were also found in blood, which suggests that blood repertoires may mirror thyroid immune responses.

From cysteine to phenylalanine, the CDR3 is 14 amino acids long. The DNA shown is the 42-base CDR3, in frame from base 1. Here V drops 4 bases and J drops 7 bases, and the junction holds 7 bases not matched to any gene. CDR1 and CDR2, per the germline V gene (reference sequence), are MNHEY and SMNVEV. This clonotype was counted a single time. Its cognate antigen has yet to be identified. It has no much larger one-base neighbor in the sample; base qualities were not kept. One read gives only weak evidence. The TCR beta CDR3 regions were amplified from the RNA transcripts. For the first round of RT-PCR on the TCR CDR3, the HTBI primer set was used together with the Qiagen OneStep RT-PCR kit. Libraries were constructed in a second round of multiplex PCR, after which size selection and purification were performed. Sequencing of the libraries was done on an Illumina HiSeq2000 using paired-end 100 bp reads. In the authors' own workflow: Raw data were processed with SOAPnuke, discarding reads with adapters, uncalled bases, mean Phred below 15, or no exact constant-primer or identifier match. High-quality paired reads were merged with COPE v1.2.5, and unique nucleotide sequences were defined as clonotypes. MiTCR v1.1 was used to align the clonotypes against IMGT TRBV, TRBD and TRBJ reference segments. Only V-J combinations with frequency above 0.0001, covering 99% to 99.2% of repertoires, were analysed. The TCS score was defined as the ratio of F50 (clonal expansion) to E x V (chaos), calculated using BLOSUM62-based TCRdist between CDR3 peptides within each V-J. Welch's t-statistics and random forest reduced roughly 500 V-J features to 13, which were used in a naive Bayes classifier (R e1071). TCRdb redid the processing of the public reads, applying fastp at Q25 and MiXCR, and retained in-frame beta chains. Every CDR3 protein is listed once, alongside the most common genes and DNA of its rows. None of the V and J calls come from the authors' own analysis; TCRdb made them. This sample has fewer than 900,000 distinct CDR3 sequences in its table, and around a sixth of those were observed once. The ten top clones hold roughly a sixth of the sample.

Hyperthyroidism patients were newly diagnosed, with disease duration under 2 months, and aged 18 to 65 years. The study excluded patients with uncontrolled infections, other autoimmune diseases, pregnancy or lactation. Diagnoses were based on clinical symptoms, serum thyroxine and TRAb, thyroid ultrasound and orbital computed tomography. For progressor patients, blood was drawn at the first diagnosis of hyperthyroidism, before any ophthalmopathy symptoms had appeared. Ficoll-Paque density gradient centrifugation was used to isolate PBMCs from around 10 ml of fresh peripheral blood. Patients classed as progressors first received a Graves' hyperthyroidism diagnosis and then went on to develop ophthalmopathy during follow-up. Total RNA was extracted with Trizol reagent, and quality was checked on an Agilent 2100 Bioanalyzer.

The V and J genes are TRBV27 and TRBJ1-5; 7 junctional bases match TRBD1. This clonotype was sampled from a woman aged 45-65 years with Graves' hyperthyroidism that later progressed to Graves' ophthalmopathy. The sequenced sample consisted of blood. The nucleotides are TGTGCCAGCAGTTATCAACAGGGGCACCAGCCCCAGCATTTT. Its amino acids are CASSYQQGHQPQHF.